This TCR beta chain is drawn from a study of cytomegalovirus exposure and HLA in healthy donors. The primer mix had 60 Vbeta and 13 Jbeta primers. Profiled with immunoSEQ multiplex PCR; TCRdb holds only in-frame clones, not every one. The sample has more than 150,000 clones; approximately 78% are singletons. Details on this clone: Antigen unknown.

General study points: Both high specificity and high sensitivity reportedly marked the classifier's diagnosis of cytomegalovirus status.

Germline CDR1 and CDR2: SGHAT and FQNNGV. The CDR3 is made up of 16 amino acids. V lost 2 bases, J lost 0 bases, and 11 bases lay in between. The rearrangement uses TRBV11-2 and TRBJ2-1; D unclear. This clonotype was obtained from a woman under 30 in good health and CMV-seronegative. The sample consisted of PBMCs. The CDR3 loop is CASSLRWASSYNEQFF. The DNA for the CDR3 is TGTGCCAGCAGCTTAAGATGGGCGAGCTCCTACAATGAGCAGTTCTTC.